This T cell receptor beta chain was retrieved from a study of T cell clonality in common variable immunodeficiency. Study findings and constraints: Compared with healthy controls, CVID subjects showed increased TCRbeta clonality, mostly in about a third. Reportedly, TCR beta sequences from common variable immunodeficiency showed fewer deletions and N-nucleotide insertions.

Most patients and controls had Caucasian heritage. Using immunoSEQ multiplex PCR, the repertoire was profiled, and TCRdb retains in-frame clones only, with some absent. The data show around 45,000 clones, with none appearing a single time. This clone was counted ten times or more. Antigen: not known. Sequencing used peripheral blood mononuclear cells. The receptor's source is a person aged 18-69 years in good health.

Incomplete CDR3 DNA: TGCAGTGCTTATACACAGGGACAGAATGGC. Translation gives CSAYTQGQNG. The entire CDR3 reads CSAYTQGQNGYTF. The rearrangement uses TRBV20-1 and TRBJ1-2, with 7 bases matching TRBD1. The read gets to within 3 residues of the CDR3 end, and the germline J gene fills in the rest. Germline CDR1 reads DFQATT; CDR2 reads SNEGSKA (reference sequence). Losses at the gene ends were 5 bases for V and 6 bases for J; bases not matched to a gene: 9. CDR3 length: 13 amino acids.